This T cell receptor beta chain derives from a study of T-cell memory formation after mild COVID-19. In the case of this clonotype: Its antigen is as yet unknown.

Study-level findings and limits: Pre-infection memory contained some responding clones, which suggested that cross-reactive memory had joined. Later expanders leaned CD4+, whereas day 15 to 85 contracting clones were balanced CD4/CD8. CD4+ clones that contracted lay mainly in CM and EM; CD8+ ones lay in EMRA.

Using constant-segment primers, 5'RACE produced TCR alpha and TCR beta cDNA libraries carrying sample barcodes and UMIs. TCRdb analysed the 5' RACE reads with MiXCR anew, one entry per CDR3 protein. The sample contains nearly 250,000 distinct CDR3 sequences, 15% of which appear only once. This receptor was obtained from an adult woman who had mild COVID-19 (a few samples of this study predate the infection). Cell type and time point are not known. The sequencing sample was made of PBMCs or a T cell subset sorted from them (not recorded which).

DNA for the CDR3: TGTGCCAGCAGTTATGCAGGGGTGGGCGAGCAGTACTTC. Amino acids: CASSYAGVGEQYF. The chain employs TRBV6-5 and TRBJ2-7; D is perhaps TRBD1 (6 bases). Trimming pared 3 bases from V and 6 bases from J, leaving 12 bases between. CDR1 and CDR2 from the germline V gene are MNHEY and SVGAGI. The CDR3 has 13 amino acids.